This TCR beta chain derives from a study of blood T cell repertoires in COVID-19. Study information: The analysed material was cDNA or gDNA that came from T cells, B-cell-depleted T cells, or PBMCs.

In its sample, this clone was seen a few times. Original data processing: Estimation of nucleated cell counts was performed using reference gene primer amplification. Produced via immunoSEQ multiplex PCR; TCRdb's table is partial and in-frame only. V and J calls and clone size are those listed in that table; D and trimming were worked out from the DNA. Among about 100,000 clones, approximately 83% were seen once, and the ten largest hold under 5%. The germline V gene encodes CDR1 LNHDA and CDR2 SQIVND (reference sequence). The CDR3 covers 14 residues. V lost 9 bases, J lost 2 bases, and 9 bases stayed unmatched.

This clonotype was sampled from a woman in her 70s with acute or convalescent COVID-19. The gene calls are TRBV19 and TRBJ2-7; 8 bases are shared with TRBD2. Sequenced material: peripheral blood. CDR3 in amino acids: CASQSTSGTYEQYF. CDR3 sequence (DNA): TGTGCCAGCCAGTCTACTAGCGGCACCTACGAGCAGTACTTC. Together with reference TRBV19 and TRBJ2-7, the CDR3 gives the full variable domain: DGGITQSPKYLFRKEGQNVTLSCEQNLNHDAMYWYRQDPGQGLRLIYYSQIVNDFQKGDIAEGYSVSREKKESFPLTVTSAQKNPTAFYLCASQSTSGTYEQYFGPGTRLTVT.